The 27 T cell receptor beta chains presented below share a single source sample, sequenced in a study of a mutant IDH1 vaccine in newly diagnosed glioma. Profiling relied on immunoSEQ multiplex PCR, and the TCRdb table lists in-frame clones only, not all of them. The top ten hold 5.2% of the sample, which has some 87,000 clones, over 75% seen once. Time point indicated: week 47, end of study. With topical imiquimod, each dose of the vaccine consisted of 300 ug of mutant IDH1 20-mer peptide. These receptors have no known antigen. This material consisted of PBMCs, taken from a glioma patient whose treatment included an IDH1 peptide vaccine. Source of these receptors: a man in his forties or fifties with glioma.

The CDR3 coding sequence is TGCGCCAGCAGCTTGGTGACAGGGGTCTATGGCTACACCTTC. This translates into CASSLVTGVYGYTF. The chain links TRBV5-1 to TRBJ1-2; 8 positions match TRBD1. This CDR3 spans 14 amino acids. Germline CDR1 reads SGHRS; CDR2 reads YFSETQ. V was pared by 0 bases and J by 4 bases, with 2 bases of the junction left unmatched. The full variable domain, its missing parts supplied by reference TRBV5-1 and TRBJ1-2, is KAGVTQTPRYLIKTRGQQVTLSCSPISGHRSVSWYQQTPGQGLQFLFEYFSETQRNKGNFPGRFSGRQFSNSRSEMNVSTLELGDSALYLCASSLVTGVYGYTFGSGTRLTVV.

The rearrangement links TRBV30 to TRBJ2-1; D not certain. Germline CDR1 and CDR2: GTSNPN and SVGIG (reference sequence). V lost 7 bases, J lost 7 bases, and 17 bases lay in between. The CDR3 spans 13 residues. The CDR3, as DNA: TGTGCCTCCCGTGGCTCGCCCGTAAATGAGCAGTTCTTC. Its protein product is CASRGSPVNEQFF.

On this clone: This CDR3 is also generated by other DNA sequences in the sample. The chain joins TRBV6-1 to TRBJ1-1; the match to TRBD1 covers 10 bases. The CDR3 runs 14 residues. V shed 9 bases and J 4 bases; nucleotides not matched to a gene: 8. Per germline, CDR1 MNHNS and CDR2 SASEGT. CDR3 protein: CASRGGTGATEAFF. In DNA, the CDR3 is TGTGCCAGTAGAGGGGGGACAGGGGCCACTGAAGCTTTCTTT.

The rearrangement joins TRBV4-3 to TRBJ2-1; tentative D call: TRBD2 (6 bases). The length of the CDR3 is 18 residues. Germline assignment: CDR1 LGHNA and CDR2 YSLEER. The germline V and J ends were trimmed by 1 base and 3 bases, with 19 bases remaining between them. CDR3 bases: TGCGCCAGCAGCCAAGGTTTGCGGGGACGATACGACTACAATGAGCAGTTCTTC. Protein sequence: CASSQGLRGRYDYNEQFF.

This chain links TRBV10-2 with TRBJ1-3; 10 bases match TRBD1. V shed 7 bases, J shed 2 bases, and the junction held 8 bases outside the gene matches. Germline CDR1 is WSHSY and CDR2 is SAAADI. This CDR3 has 16 amino acids. CDR3 coding DNA: TGCGCCAGCACCGGGACAGGGGTCTCCCCTGGAAACACCATATATTTT. This encodes CASTGTGVSPGNTIYF.

The chain employs TRBV6-1 and TRBJ2-4; D is ambiguous. This CDR3 is 12 amino acids long. The V gene lost 5 bases and the J gene lost 1 base, with 3 bases spanning the gap. The germline V gene has CDR1 MNHNS and CDR2 SASEGT. CDR3 region: CASSRAKNIQYF. CDR3 coding DNA: TGTGCCAGCAGTAGGGCCAAAAACATTCAGTACTTC.

The rearrangement joins TRBV10-2 to TRBJ2-7; 9 bases align to TRBD1. Trimming removed 7 bases from V and 3 bases from J; junction bases left unmatched: 4. CDR1 is WSHSY, CDR2 SAAADI, per germline. The CDR3 is 13 amino acids. The CDR3 DNA reads as TGCGCCAGCACGCTGGACAGGGGCTACGAGCAGTACTTC. It yields the protein CASTLDRGYEQYF.

The chain is built from TRBV19 and TRBJ2-3; TRBD2 agrees at 10 bases. This CDR3 comprises 15 residues. Trimming took 4 bases from V and 5 from J; bases not matched to a gene: 6. Germline values: CDR1 LNHDA, CDR2 SQIVND (reference sequence). CDR3: CASSTSGSLKDTQYF. The CDR3 DNA reads as TGTGCCAGTAGTACTAGCGGGAGTTTGAAAGATACGCAGTATTTT.

The rearrangement joins TRBV2 to TRBJ2-5, with D hard to call. Germline CDR1 is SNHLY and CDR2 is FYNNEI. V gave up 8 bases and J gave up 4 bases, with 14 bases separating them. This CDR3 contains 13 residues. The CDR3, as DNA: TGTGCCAGCCTACAGAGCCGATCAGAGACCCAGTACTTC. It encodes CASLQSRSETQYF.

This clone was detected only a few times. The chain has TRBV6-5 and TRBJ1-1; D not resolved. The CDR3 sequence is 15 residues long. Germline CDR1 is MNHEY and CDR2 is SVGAGI. V dropped 0 bases and J dropped 3 bases, with 11 bases sitting between them. CDR3 sequence reads: CASSYSTERYTEAFF. CDR3 DNA: TGTGCCAGCAGTTACTCGACGGAACGCTACACTGAAGCTTTCTTT.

This chain uses TRBV15 with TRBJ2-2, with D unclear. The CDR3 spans 16 residues. Germline V gene lookup returns CDR1 LNHNV and CDR2 YYDKDF (reference sequence). The V and J ends lost 1 base and 1 base respectively, with 10 bases between them. CDR3 bases: TGTGCCACCAGCAGAGTGGTCAGGAAGAACACCGGGGAGCTGTTTTTT. This translates into CATSRVVRKNTGELFF.

The V gene is TRBV11-3, the J gene TRBJ2-2, with D perhaps matching TRBD1 (6 bases). Germline values: CDR1 SGHNT, CDR2 YENEEA. The CDR3 runs to 13 residues. The V end was cut by 3 bases, the J end by 4 bases, with 6 bases between. CDR3 protein: CASSLDSTGELFF. The CDR3 DNA follows: TGTGCCAGCAGCTTGGACAGCACCGGGGAGCTGTTTTTT. Drawing the rest from reference TRBV11-3 and TRBJ2-2, the complete variable domain is EAGVVQSPRYKIIEKKQPVAFWCNPISGHNTLYWYLQNLGQGPELLIRYENEEAVDDSQLPKDRFSAERLKGVDSTLKIQPAELGDSAVYLCASSLDSTGELFFGEGSRLTVL.

The rearrangement links TRBV9 to TRBJ2-7; 10 nucleotides agree with TRBD1. Germline CDR1 is SGDLS and CDR2 is YYNGEE. The junction had 3 bases not matched to a gene; V was cut back by 2 bases and J by 4 bases. This CDR3 is built from 14 residues. The DNA of the CDR3 is TGTGCCAGCAGCGTGGGACAGGGGTGGTACGAGCAGTACTTC. This gives the protein CASSVGQGWYEQYF.

The chain combines TRBV18 with TRBJ2-2; 13 bases match TRBD2. This CDR3 spans 18 amino acids. The germline CDR1 and CDR2 sequences are KGHSH and LQKENI. Losses at the gene ends were 1 base for V and 6 bases for J; bases not matched to a gene: 8. The CDR3 loop is CASSPLPGLAGLAGELFF. The CDR3 region has the DNA TGTGCCAGCTCACCACTTCCGGGACTAGCGGGACTTGCCGGGGAGCTGTTTTTT.

This chain's CDR3 is CASSQDPLAGGRGNEQFF. For the CDR3, the DNA is TGTGCCAGCAGCCAAGATCCCCTAGCGGGAGGCCGGGGCAATGAGCAGTTCTTC. The chain combines TRBV4-2 with TRBJ2-1; 11 bases line up with TRBD2. CDR3 length equals 18 residues. Trimming at V came to 0 bases and at J to 6 bases, leaving 10 bases not matched to a gene. Germline V gene lookup returns CDR1 LGHNA and CDR2 YNFKEQ.

As for this clone: The junction departs from the called germline gene at one end, perhaps through a read error. This chain links TRBV19 with TRBJ2-2, with D maybe TRBD1 (6 bases). Germline V gene sequence: CDR1 LNHDA, CDR2 SQIVND (reference sequence). The CDR3 extends over 14 amino acids. The CDR3 bases are TGTGCCACCCCCCGTGGCAGGGACACCGGGCAGCTGTTTTTT. Protein: CATPRGRDTGQLFF.

This chain uses TRBV7-2 with TRBJ2-5; no firm D call. The CDR3 is 12 residues long. Germline-derived CDR1 and CDR2 are SGHTA and FQGNSA. The V gene lost 3 bases and the J gene lost 3 bases, with 5 bases spanning the gap. The CDR3 loop is CASSFLKETQYF. CDR3 bases: TGTGCCAGCAGCTTCCTCAAAGAGACCCAGTACTTC.

The chain uses TRBV7-9 and TRBJ2-7; no clear D gene. The germline V gene has CDR1 SEHNR and CDR2 FQNEAQ (reference sequence). Between the trimmed V and J ends, which lost 2 bases and 2 bases, there was a span of 16 bases. The CDR3 sequence is 16 residues long. CDR3 in amino acids: CASSLIKDPWTYEQYF. CDR3 DNA: TGTGCCAGCAGCTTAATTAAGGACCCTTGGACCTACGAGCAGTACTTC.

The V call is TRBV7-2, the J call TRBJ1-2, with TRBD1 matching 11 bases. The germline gives CDR1 SGHTA, CDR2 FQGNSA. The length of the CDR3 is 16 residues. The trim removed 2 bases at V and 5 bases at J, leaving 7 bases unmatched. This chain's CDR3 is CASSLRGQGGVYGYTF. The CDR3 nucleotides are TGTGCCAGCAGCTTAAGGGGACAGGGGGGAGTGTATGGCTACACCTTC.

This clone has just one count. This chain connects TRBV2 to TRBJ1-6; 7 bases match TRBD1. The V gene end was trimmed by 0 bases and the J gene end by 10 bases; junction bases not matched to a gene: 6. The CDR3 contains 15 residues. The V gene's germline CDR1 is SNHLY and CDR2 FYNNEI. CDR3 residues: CASSEAGGAGSPLHF. CDR3 sequence (DNA): TGTGCCAGCAGTGAAGCAGGGGGCGCGGGATCACCCCTCCACTTT.

The genes are TRBV5-5 and TRBJ2-7, with 11 nucleotides matching TRBD1. This CDR3 region has 16 residues. Germline assignment: CDR1 SGHKS and CDR2 YYEKEE (reference sequence). Trimming at V came to 4 bases and at J to 4 bases, leaving 10 bases not matched to a gene. The CDR3 nucleotides are TGTGCCAGCAGCACGGACCGGGACAGGGGGTTTTACGAGCAGTACTTC. The encoded protein is CASSTDRDRGFYEQYF.

The rearrangement joins TRBV7-9 to TRBJ2-2; possibly TRBD2 for D (6 bases). This CDR3 has 18 amino acids. The germline V and J ends were trimmed by 1 base and 5 bases, with 20 bases remaining between them. Germline V gene data show CDR1 as SEHNR and CDR2 as FQNEAQ (reference sequence). This CDR3 reads CASSLGRTGLRRTGELFF. The CDR3 DNA reads as TGTGCCAGCAGCTTAGGGAGGACGGGACTTAGAAGGACCGGGGAGCTGTTTTTT. Full variable domain (outside the CDR3, taken from reference TRBV7-9 and TRBJ2-2): DTGVSQNPRHKITKRGQNVTFRCDPISEHNRLYWYRQTLGQGPEFLTYFQNEAQLEKSRLLSDRFSAERPKGSFSTLEIQRTEQGDSAMYLCASSLGRTGLRRTGELFFGEGSRLTVL.

The chain has TRBV6-6 and TRBJ2-2, with D perhaps matching TRBD1 or TRBD2 (5 bases each). The CDR3 has 13 amino acids. Deletions cut 1 base from V and 6 bases from J, with 6 bases between. The germline V gene encodes CDR1 MNHNY and CDR2 SVGAGI (reference sequence). In DNA, the CDR3 is TGTGCCAGCAGTTACTGGGACCCCGGGGAGCTGTTTTTT. Protein product: CASSYWDPGELFF.

The chain joins TRBV15 to TRBJ2-3, with 10 bases identical to TRBD2. Germline-derived CDR1 and CDR2 are LNHNV and YYDKDF (reference sequence). This CDR3 spans 17 amino acids. J gave up 3 bases and V 1 base, and 7 bases lay outside the gene matches. The CDR3 coding sequence is TGTGCCACCAGCAGAGTGAGGACTAGCGGCAAGACAGATACGCAGTATTTT. Amino acid sequence: CATSRVRTSGKTDTQYF.

V is TRBV5-1 and J is TRBJ2-2; TRBD2 matches at 8 bases. Germline V gives CDR1 SGHRS, CDR2 YFSETQ. The CDR3 covers 14 residues. V lost 1 base, J lost 8 bases, and 4 bases stayed unmatched. CDR3 in amino acids: CASSLREGLGELFF. CDR3 DNA: TGCGCCAGCAGCTTGCGGGAGGGCCTTGGGGAGCTGTTTTTT. The whole variable domain, filled in from reference TRBV5-1 and TRBJ2-2, reads KAGVTQTPRYLIKTRGQQVTLSCSPISGHRSVSWYQQTPGQGLQFLFEYFSETQRNKGNFPGRFSGRQFSNSRSEMNVSTLELGDSALYLCASSLREGLGELFFGEGSRLTVL.

The chain has TRBV28 and TRBJ2-3; TRBD2 aligns across 11 bases. V lost 4 bases, J lost 4 bases, and 10 bases stayed unmatched. Germline CDR1 and CDR2: MDHEN and SYDVKM. This CDR3 spans 17 amino acids. CDR3 in amino acids: CASSSLSGRVKPDTQYF. Written as DNA, the CDR3 is TGTGCCAGCAGTTCCCTTAGCGGGAGGGTCAAACCAGATACGCAGTATTTT.

The chain combines TRBV10-3 with TRBJ1-1, with unresolved D. V lost 2 bases and J 1 base, leaving 5 bases between the germline ends. Germline lookup yields CDR1 ENHRY and CDR2 SYGVKD. The CDR3 extends over 13 amino acids. The CDR3, as DNA: TGTGCCATCAGTGAGGGGAGGAACACTGAAGCTTTCTTT. Protein: CAISEGRNTEAFF.